Following are 5 T cell receptor beta chains from one sample sequenced in a study of Ad26.COV2.S vaccination and SARS-CoV-2 variants. The assay was immunoSEQ multiplex PCR, and TCRdb's table has in-frame clones only and misses some. In the table there are roughly 40,000 clones, roughly 84% of which are singletons. The sample here was peripheral blood, taken after recovery from COVID-19. The source of these receptors is a human donor who had recovered from COVID-19.

CDR3: CASSWTGEQFF. DNA of the CDR3: TGTGCCAGCAGTTGGACGGGAGAGCAGTTCTTC. V usage is TRBV6-6 and J usage is TRBJ2-1; weak D call: TRBD2 (5 bases). The CDR3 consists of 11 residues. Germline-derived CDR1 and CDR2 are MNHNY and SVGAGI (reference sequence). V lost 4 bases to trimming and J lost 10 bases, with 8 bases between them.

In its sample, this clone was seen once. CDR3 nucleotide sequence: TGTGCCAGCAGCCCCCTGTTGGGCAAAGCTTTCTTT. Translation: CASSPLLGKAFF. The genes are TRBV4-2 and TRBJ1-1; D unresolved. The CDR3 sequence is 12 residues long. Trimming shortened V by 4 bases and J by 9 bases, and 12 bases separated the two germline ends. Germline loops: CDR1 LGHNA, CDR2 YNFKEQ.

This chain links TRBV4-1 with TRBJ2-1; D gene ambiguous. Germline CDR1 reads MGHRA; CDR2 reads YSYEKL. V dropped 0 bases and J dropped 5 bases, with 8 bases sitting between them. The CDR3 contains 14 residues. This CDR3 reads CASSQDERDNEQFF. The CDR3 nucleotides read TGCGCCAGCAGCCAAGACGAACGGGACAATGAGCAGTTCTTC.

The V call is TRBV27, the J call TRBJ2-5; 7 nucleotides line up with TRBD1. This CDR3 is 14 amino acids long. Germline CDR1 reads MNHEY; CDR2 reads SMNVEV (reference sequence). V shed 5 bases, J shed 5 bases, and the junction held 8 bases outside the gene matches. The CDR3 region has the DNA TGTGCCAGCAGTCAGAGGGACAGAGTGGAGACCCAGTACTTC. As protein: CASSQRDRVETQYF.

The rearrangement links TRBV4-2 to TRBJ2-7; 9 nucleotides line up with TRBD1. Unmatched junction bases numbered 5, after V lost 2 bases and J lost 3 bases. The CDR3 is 15 amino acids. Germline CDR1 LGHNA, CDR2 YNFKEQ. CDR3 loop: CASSQSLDRGYEQYF. DNA of the CDR3: TGTGCCAGCAGCCAAAGTTTGGACAGGGGCTACGAGCAGTACTTC.